The 20 T cell receptor beta chains in this list originate from one sample, sequenced in a study of T cell changes during pregnancy in multiple sclerosis. Only in-frame clones appear in the TCRdb table, and some are missing; sequencing was by immunoSEQ multiplex PCR. This table has over 35,000 clones, approximately 90% appearing once. Sequenced material: CD4+ T cells from peripheral blood mononuclear cells, taken in the first trimester of pregnancy. The receptor set was obtained from a female donor in good health, enrolled as a control in a pregnancy study.

The chain joins TRBV7-8 to TRBJ1-2; D perhaps matches TRBD1 (5 bases). Between the trimmed V and J ends, which lost 1 base and 5 bases, there was a span of 8 bases. CDR1 is SGHVS, CDR2 FQNEAQ, per germline. The CDR3 is made up of 13 amino acids. This CDR3 reads CASSLEGFYGYTF. CDR3 DNA: TGTGCCAGCAGCTTAGAGGGGTTTTATGGCTACACCTTC. Full variable domain (rest looked up from reference TRBV7-8 and TRBJ1-2): GAGVSQSPRYKVAKRGQDVALRCDPISGHVSLFWYQQALGQGPEFLTYFQNEAQLDKSGLPSDRFFAERPEGSVSTLKIQRTQQEDSAVYLCASSLEGFYGYTFGSGTRLTVV.

This clone was counted once. This chain connects TRBV4-1 to TRBJ1-5, with no clear D. Trimming took 1 base from V and 6 from J, leaving 13 bases between them. CDR1 and CDR2 (germline): MGHRA, YSYEKL. The CDR3 runs to 15 residues. This CDR3 reads CASSQGRLAGQPQHF. DNA for the CDR3: TGCGCCAGCAGCCAAGGTAGGCTAGCTGGTCAGCCCCAGCATTTT.

The count of this clone is one. The V gene is TRBV6-1, the J gene TRBJ1-6; TRBD1 matches 12 bases. Looked up from germline, CDR1 is MNHNS and CDR2 is SASEGT. CDR3 size: 14 residues. J lost 10 bases, V lost 6 bases, and 4 bases had no gene match. The CDR3 DNA follows: TGTGCCAGCAGGAGCGGGACAGGGGGCTCACCCCTCCACTTT. Its protein product is CASRSGTGGSPLHF.

The genes are TRBV28 and TRBJ2-3; TRBD2 might be the D (5 bases). The V end lost 7 bases, the J end lost 2 bases, and 16 bases lay between the germline ends. In germline, CDR1 is MDHEN, CDR2 SYDVKM. This CDR3 spans 15 amino acids. CDR3 loop: CASKGAAKPTDTQYF. CDR3 nucleotides: TGTGCCAGCAAGGGAGCAGCGAAACCCACAGATACGCAGTATTTT.

V gene TRBV4-1 combines with J gene TRBJ2-5; 10 positions match TRBD2. Germline V lookup: CDR1 MGHRA, CDR2 YSYEKL. Unmatched junction bases numbered 4, after V lost 6 bases and J lost 3 bases. The CDR3 is made up of 14 amino acids. The CDR3 bases are TGCGCCAGCAGGCGGACTAGCGGTGAAGAGACCCAGTACTTC. Protein sequence: CASRRTSGEETQYF.

V is TRBV7-9 and J is TRBJ1-2; 10 nucleotides agree with TRBD1. The CDR3 runs 16 residues. Trimming removed 0 bases from V and 3 bases from J; junction bases left unmatched: 4. CDR1 and CDR2 (germline): SEHNR, FQNEAQ (reference sequence). CDR3 nucleotides: TGTGCCAGCAGCTTAGCGGGGGACAGGGGTTACTATGGCTACACCTTC. Its translation is CASSLAGDRGYYGYTF.

The chain has TRBV4-2 and TRBJ2-5; 9 bases are a match to TRBD1. The V and J ends lost 0 bases and 1 base, in that order; junction bases with no gene match: 12. Germline CDR1 is LGHNA and CDR2 is YNFKEQ. This CDR3 has 19 residues. The CDR3 loop is CASSQDGTGFSPLQETQYF. Written as DNA, the CDR3 is TGTGCCAGCAGCCAAGATGGGACAGGGTTCTCGCCCCTCCAAGAGACCCAGTACTTC.

The chain is built from TRBV7-2 and TRBJ1-2; 9 bases are a match to TRBD1. The CDR3 runs 13 residues. V trimming: 3 bases; J trimming: 8 bases; junction bases outside the gene matches: 4. Germline CDR1 reads SGHTA; CDR2 reads FQGNSA. The CDR3 DNA follows: TGTGCCAGCAGCTTGGGACAGGGAACGGGCTACACCTTC. It codes for CASSLGQGTGYTF.

The gene calls are TRBV6-5 and TRBJ2-3, with 7 bases lining up with TRBD1. This CDR3 has 15 amino acids. Germline lookup yields CDR1 MNHEY and CDR2 SVGAGI. The ends lost 0 bases at V and 0 bases at J; junction bases unmatched: 0. CDR3 protein: CASSYSGQSTDTQYF. CDR3 nucleotides: TGTGCCAGCAGTTACTCGGGACAGAGCACAGATACGCAGTATTTT.

The rearrangement links TRBV27 to TRBJ2-5, with 8 bases aligning to TRBD1. V lost 0 bases and J lost 6; bases outside the gene matches: 12. The CDR3 runs to 17 residues. Germline CDR1 and CDR2: MNHEY and SMNVEV (reference sequence). The CDR3 is CASSLSGVRDRPKTQYF. The DNA for the CDR3 is TGTGCCAGCAGTTTATCTGGGGTACGGGACAGGCCAAAGACCCAGTACTTC.

This chain uses TRBV7-3 with TRBJ2-5; 11 nucleotides match TRBD2. The germline V gene has CDR1 SGHTA and CDR2 FQGTGA. This CDR3 is built from 15 residues. After removal of 3 bases from V and 1 base from J, the junction contained 1 base not matched to a gene. The CDR3 here is CASSFLAGGQETQYF. The CDR3 nucleotides are TGTGCCAGCAGCTTCCTAGCGGGGGGCCAAGAGACCCAGTACTTC.

This clone has only one observation. The chain is built from TRBV7-2 and TRBJ2-1, with D possibly TRBD2 on 6 matching bases. V lost 4 bases, J lost 2 bases, and 12 bases lay in between. Germline V gene data show CDR1 as SGHTA and CDR2 as FQGNSA. The CDR3 is 15 residues long. The CDR3 DNA sequence: TGTGCCAGCAGCTCACTAGCCCAGCCCTACAATGAGCAGTTCTTC. Translated, it gives CASSSLAQPYNEQFF. Complete variable domain (other parts from reference TRBV7-2 and TRBJ2-1): GAGVSQSPSNKVTEKGKDVELRCDPISGHTALYWYRQSLGQGLEFLIYFQGNSAPDKSGLPSDRFSAERTGGSVSTLTIQRTQQEDSAVYLCASSSLAQPYNEQFFGPGTRLTVL.

CDR3 nucleotide sequence: TGTGCCAGCAGTTACCGAGGGTTCGGTGGAAACACCATATATTTT. It translates to CASSYRGFGGNTIYF. The J gene is TRBJ1-3, the V gene TRBV6-6; D unresolved. V was pared by 2 bases and J by 3 bases, with 11 bases between. The germline CDR1 and CDR2 sequences are MNHNY and SVGAGI (reference sequence). The CDR3 is made up of 15 amino acids.

V usage is TRBV9 and J usage is TRBJ2-3; a weak D match, TRBD1 (6 bases). The CDR3 extends over 15 amino acids. V was clipped by 0 bases and J by 1 base, with 9 bases between them. Per the germline V gene, CDR1 is SGDLS and CDR2 is YYNGEE. This CDR3 is CASSVDRVGTDTQYF. The CDR3 bases are TGTGCCAGCAGCGTAGACAGGGTGGGCACAGATACGCAGTATTTT.

The chain uses TRBV7-3 and TRBJ1-3; 9 bases line up with TRBD1. With 4 bases clipped from V and 3 bases from J, the junction kept 4 bases outside the gene matches. The CDR3 loop spans 15 amino acids. Per the germline V gene, CDR1 is SGHTA and CDR2 is FQGTGA. The CDR3 region is CASSSDRGYGNTIYF. For the CDR3, the DNA is TGTGCCAGCAGCTCTGACAGGGGGTATGGAAACACCATATATTTT. The complete variable domain, with remaining parts taken from reference TRBV7-3 and TRBJ1-3, reads GAGVSQTPSNKVTEKGKYVELRCDPISGHTALYWYRQSLGQGPEFLIYFQGTGAADDSGLPNDRFFAVRPEGSVSTLKIQRTERGDSAVYLCASSSDRGYGNTIYFGEGSWLTVV.

The chain employs TRBV28 and TRBJ1-6; D gene ambiguous. Per the germline V gene, CDR1 is MDHEN and CDR2 is SYDVKM. Trimming cost V 4 bases and J 7 bases, with 14 bases left between them. CDR3 length: 15 amino acids. The chain's CDR3 is CASSSTEKYNSPLHF. As DNA, the CDR3 is TGTGCCAGCAGTTCTACAGAGAAGTACAATTCACCCCTCCACTTT. Together with reference TRBV28 and TRBJ1-6, the CDR3 gives the full variable domain: DVKVTQSSRYLVKRTGEKVFLECVQDMDHENMFWYRQDPGLGLRLIYFSYDVKMKEKGDIPEGYSVSREKKERFSLILESASTNQTSMYLCASSSTEKYNSPLHFGNGTRLTVT.

A single count supports this clone. This chain links TRBV5-8 with TRBJ2-5, with TRBD1 matching over 9 bases. The CDR3 loop spans 14 amino acids. J gave up 5 bases and V 3 bases, and 5 bases lay outside the gene matches. Per germline, CDR1 SGHTS and CDR2 YDEGEE. CDR3 sequence reads: CASSSPGTGETQYF. The DNA of the CDR3 is TGTGCCAGCAGCTCCCCCGGGACAGGGGAGACCCAGTACTTC. Drawing the rest from reference TRBV5-8 and TRBJ2-5, the complete variable domain is EAGVTQSPTHLIKTRGQQATLRCSPISGHTSVYWYQQALGLGLQFLLWYDEGEERNRGNFPPRFSGRQFPNYSSELNVNALELEDSALYLCASSSPGTGETQYFGPGTRLLVL.

V usage is TRBV11-2 and J usage is TRBJ2-3, with 10 bases matching TRBD2. The J segment lost 4 bases and the V segment lost 4 bases, leaving 5 bases of the junction unmatched. CDR1 and CDR2 from the germline V gene are SGHAT and FQNNGV. This CDR3 has 15 amino acids. Here the CDR3 reads CASSSPGLASDTQYF. The CDR3 DNA reads as TGTGCCAGCAGCTCCCCGGGACTAGCGTCAGATACGCAGTATTTT.

As for this clone: The junction departs from germline at one end; a sequencing error may be responsible. The chain couples TRBV29-1 to TRBJ2-1; D ambiguous. This CDR3 is 16 amino acids long. Germline CDR1 SQVTM, CDR2 ANQGSEA. For the CDR3, the DNA is TGCAGCTTTGAGCTTACGACAACCGAGAAGTACAATGAGCAGTTCTTC. It encodes CSFELTTTEKYNEQFF.

V usage is TRBV7-9 and J usage is TRBJ1-3; D is unclear. Trimming shortened V by 5 bases and J by 3 bases, and 14 bases separated the two germline ends. The CDR3 runs 15 residues. The germline CDR1 and CDR2 sequences are SEHNR and FQNEAQ (reference sequence). The CDR3 spells CASSPGRGGGNTIYF. In DNA form, the CDR3 reads TGTGCCAGCAGCCCCGGGCGGGGTGGTGGAAACACCATATATTTT. The whole variable domain, filled in from reference TRBV7-9 and TRBJ1-3, reads DTGVSQNPRHKITKRGQNVTFRCDPISEHNRLYWYRQTLGQGPEFLTYFQNEAQLEKSRLLSDRFSAERPKGSFSTLEIQRTEQGDSAMYLCASSPGRGGGNTIYFGEGSWLTVV.